Below, 10 T cell receptor beta chains from the same sample are listed, as sequenced in a study of blood T cell repertoires in COVID-19. Clones were read by immunoSEQ multiplex PCR, and TCRdb kept only the in-frame ones, dropping some. The repertoire consists of fewer than 200,000 clones, with 80% to 90% occurring once and the leading ten covering less than 10%. The specimen was peripheral blood. The receptors here all came from a woman aged 55-70 years with COVID-19, enrolled during active disease.

V usage is TRBV18 and J usage is TRBJ1-1; no definite D call. Trimming took off 3 bases at V and 0 bases at J, with 8 bases between the two ends. Germline V gives CDR1 KGHSH, CDR2 LQKENI. CDR3 size: 14 residues. The CDR3, as DNA: TGTGCCAGCTCACCTCCATCGGTGAACACTGAAGCTTTCTTT. It specifies CASSPPSVNTEAFF. The full variable domain, its missing parts supplied by reference TRBV18 and TRBJ1-1, is NAGVMQNPRHLVRRRGQEARLRCSPMKGHSHVYWYRQLPEEGLKFMVYLQKENIIDESGMPKERFSAEFPKEGPSILRIQQVVRGDSAAYFCASSPPSVNTEAFFGQGTRLTVV.

This clone was counted only a few times. The same CDR3 is also encoded by other DNA sequences in this sample. This chain connects TRBV6-5 to TRBJ1-4; D call uncertain. CDR1 MNHEY and CDR2 SVGAGI come from the germline V gene. CDR3 length equals 11 residues. V lost 5 bases to trimming and J lost 6 bases, with 4 bases between them. In DNA form, the CDR3 reads TGTGCCAGCAGTCCCTATGAAAAACTGTTTTTT. As protein: CASSPYEKLFF.

This chain joins TRBV12-3 or TRBV12-4 and TRBJ1-4; D not resolved. The CDR3 runs 13 residues. Trimming left V 1 base short and J 5 bases short, with 5 bases between. The CDR3 DNA reads TGTGCCAGCAGTTTAGGTCCGAATGAAAAACTGTTTTTT. The encoded protein is CASSLGPNEKLFF.

The chain recombines TRBV4-2 with TRBJ1-1, with 7 bases lining up with TRBD1. The CDR3 contains 17 residues. CDR1 and CDR2 from the germline V gene are LGHNA and YNFKEQ. Trimming removed 1 base from V and 3 bases from J; junction bases left unmatched: 11. The CDR3 DNA reads TGTGCCAGCAGCCAAGGAACCACCCGGACAGGAGACACTGAAGCTTTCTTT. The encoded protein is CASSQGTTRTGDTEAFF.

This rearrangement joins TRBV2 to TRBJ1-6; TRBD1 agrees at 10 bases. CDR3 size: 15 residues. Per the germline V gene, CDR1 is SNHLY and CDR2 is FYNNEI. Germline trimming cut 7 bases from V and 8 bases from J; bases unmatched to any gene: 8. Here the CDR3 reads CASNSRGTGDSPLHF. DNA for the CDR3: TGTGCCAGCAACTCTAGGGGGACAGGGGATTCACCCCTCCACTTT.

This chain links TRBV6-5 with TRBJ1-2; TRBD1 is a possible D gene (6 bases). The CDR3 sequence is 14 residues long. V lost 4 bases and J 2 bases, leaving 11 bases between the germline ends. Germline values: CDR1 MNHEY, CDR2 SVGAGI. The DNA for the CDR3 is TGTGCCAGCAGTTCTCGACAGGCCAACTATGGCTACACCTTC. Translated, it gives CASSSRQANYGYTF.

The genes are TRBV19 and TRBJ1-5; D is undetermined. The length of the CDR3 is 16 residues. Germline V gene sequence: CDR1 LNHDA, CDR2 SQIVND (reference sequence). With 2 bases removed from V and 0 bases from J, the gap between germline ends came to 11 bases. DNA for the CDR3: TGTGCCAGTAGTATATGGGAAGGGAGTAGCAATCAGCCCCAGCATTTT. It encodes CASSIWEGSSNQPQHF.

This chain connects TRBV20-1 to TRBJ1-1; D uncertain. Trimming stripped 7 bases from V and 4 bases from J, with 10 bases between. The CDR3 totals 11 residues. Looked up from germline, CDR1 is DFQATT and CDR2 is SNEGSKA (reference sequence). CDR3 residues: CSGRGGTEAFF. CDR3 in DNA: TGCAGTGGGCGGGGTGGCACTGAAGCTTTCTTT.

This rearrangement joins TRBV19 to TRBJ2-3, with D perhaps TRBD2 (6 bases). The length of the CDR3 is 14 residues. Trimming cost V 0 bases and J 6 bases, with 10 bases left between them. Per the germline V gene, CDR1 is LNHDA and CDR2 is SQIVND (reference sequence). CDR3 sequence (DNA): TGTGCCAGTAGTATAGACCTAGCGAGGGATACGCAGTATTTT. Encoded protein: CASSIDLARDTQYF.

V gene TRBV6-5 combines with J gene TRBJ1-4, with 8 bases identical to TRBD1. Germline lookup yields CDR1 MNHEY and CDR2 SVGAGI. V trimming: 6 bases; J trimming: 7 bases; junction bases outside the gene matches: 7. This CDR3 comprises 14 residues. DNA for the CDR3: TGTGCCAGCAGGCGGACAGGGTCCGGTGAAAAACTGTTTTTT. Translation gives CASRRTGSGEKLFF.